This T cell receptor beta chain was sequenced in a study of blood T cell repertoires in COVID-19. Sequencing used immunoSEQ multiplex PCR; TCRdb keeps in-frame clones, though not all of them. The sample contains 300,000 to 350,000 clones, around 86% of which appear only once. Germline V gives CDR1 LGHNA, CDR2 YNFKEQ. CDR3 length equals 16 residues. V gave up 1 base and J gave up 4 bases, with 16 bases separating them. The participants were between roughly 18 and 89 years old and came from under 25 US areas. The sequence was obtained from a woman between 35 and 50 years old with acute COVID-19. This chain uses TRBV4-2 with TRBJ1-1, with a possible D match to TRBD1 (6 bases). The sequencing input was PBMCs or T cells enriched from blood (not recorded which). The CDR3 DNA reads TGTGCCAGCAGCCAAGTTGGCGGGGGGGCGCGCACTGAAGCTTTCTTT. It translates to CASSQVGGGARTEAFF.